This TCR beta chain comes out of a study of control samples from healthy donors and cancer patients. Germline loops: CDR1 DFQATT, CDR2 SNEGSKA (reference sequence). CDR3 size: 11 residues. V was clipped by 6 bases and J by 6 bases; unmatched bases: 4. Only in-frame clones appear in the TCRdb table, and some are missing; sequencing was by immunoSEQ multiplex PCR. The data contain approximately 140,000 clones, roughly nine tenths of them singletons. The clonotype was recovered from a woman between 25 and 40 years old in good health. What was sequenced was blood. The gene calls are TRBV20-1 and TRBJ1-2, with 7 bases that match TRBD1. CDR3: CSAPGTDGYTF. The DNA of the CDR3 is TGCAGTGCGCCCGGGACAGATGGCTACACCTTC.